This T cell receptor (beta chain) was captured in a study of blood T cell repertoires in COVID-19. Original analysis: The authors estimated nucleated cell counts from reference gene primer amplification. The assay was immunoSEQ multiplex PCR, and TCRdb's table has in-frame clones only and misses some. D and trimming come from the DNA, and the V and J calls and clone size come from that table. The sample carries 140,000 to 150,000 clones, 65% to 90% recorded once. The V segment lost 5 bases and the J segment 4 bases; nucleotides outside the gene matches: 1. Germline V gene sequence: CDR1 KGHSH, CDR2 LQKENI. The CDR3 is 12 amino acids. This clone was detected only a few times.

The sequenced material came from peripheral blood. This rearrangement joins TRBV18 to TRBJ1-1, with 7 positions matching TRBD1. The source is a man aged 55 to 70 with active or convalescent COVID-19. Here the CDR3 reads CASSRQGTEAFF. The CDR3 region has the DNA TGTGCCAGCTCAAGACAGGGCACTGAAGCTTTCTTT.